This paragraph covers one TCR beta chain sequence. The method was immunoSEQ multiplex PCR; TCRdb's version includes in-frame clones alone and lacks a portion of them. The table shows a few hundred thousand clones, with 81% occurring only once. Living in about two dozen US areas, the participants were between roughly 18 and 90 years of age. Which cohort a participant joined came from the clinical history participants gave. The CDR3 covers 15 residues. Trimming removed 2 bases from V and 1 base from J; junction bases left unmatched: 3. CDR1 is SGHRS, CDR2 YFSETQ, per germline. The data stem from a study of blood T cell repertoires in COVID-19. Overall study context: Spain, Italy and the United States supplied samples that represented acute and convalescent COVID-19. Nucleic acid was either cDNA or gDNA, and it came from T cells, B-cell-depleted T cells, or PBMCs.

The chain is built from TRBV5-1 and TRBJ2-1, with 7 bases identical to TRBD1. Input material: PBMCs or T cells enriched from blood (not recorded which). The receptor was derived from a man aged 35 to 55 who had recovered from COVID-19. The CDR3 reads CASSLQGNSYNEQFF. The CDR3 DNA is TGCGCCAGCAGCTTACAGGGGAATTCCTACAATGAGCAGTTCTTC.